This TCR beta chain was identified during a study of post-analysis software for immune sequencing data. For the study at large: The study covered relapsing-remitting, secondary progressive and progressive-relapsing courses of multiple sclerosis.

The TCR beta cDNA libraries carried unique molecular identifiers. From 1 to 10 million T cells, 550,000 or so cDNA molecules were obtained. TCRdb passed the PCR reads through MiXCR, listing each CDR3 protein once. The profile shows 350,000 to 500,000 distinct CDR3 sequences, approximately 39% of them singletons. Study-wide results and caveats: Significantly lower normalized Chao1 diversity was found in patients with multiple sclerosis relative to controls. Strong co-clustering by F measure linked samples that shared a preparation batch. About 5 TRBV segments occurring more often in patients than controls included TRBV5-6, TRBV5-1 and TRBV20-1.

CDR3 length: 14 amino acids. CDR1 is WSHSY, CDR2 SAAADI, per germline. V lost 6 bases and J 4 bases, leaving 15 bases between the germline ends. Concerning this clonotype: Antigen unknown.

The TCR comes from a girl aged 2-10 years with multiple sclerosis. Sequences were obtained from blood. This rearrangement joins TRBV10-2 to TRBJ1-2; no reliable D call. The CDR3, as DNA: TGCGCCAGCAGCCCCCGTAGGTCCGCCTATGGCTACACCTTC. Its protein product is CASSPRRSAYGYTF.